The 12 T cell receptor beta chains reported below all come from one sample, sequenced in a study of blood T cells in healthy people across ages. A J-beta primer mix and a sample-barcoded 5' primer were used in a second PCR of roughly 6 to 12 cycles. TCRdb called the 5' RACE reads again in MiXCR, with one record for every CDR3 protein. The table has under 2,000,000 distinct CDR3 sequences, around 50% seen once. The sequenced material came from blood. The receptors stem from a woman in her thirties or forties in good health.

This clonotype was counted between two and nine times. V gene TRBV6-5 combines with J gene TRBJ2-7; weak D call: TRBD2 (5 bases). The CDR3 covers 14 residues. V gave up 5 bases and J gave up 3 bases, with 14 bases separating them. Germline V lookup: CDR1 MNHEY, CDR2 SVGAGI. DNA of the CDR3: TGTGCCAGCAGTCCTGACTACCGAGGCTACGAGCAGTACTTC. Translating gives CASSPDYRGYEQYF.

The V call is TRBV15, the J call TRBJ2-4; 9 nucleotides agree with TRBD2. From germline, CDR1 is LNHNV and CDR2 YYDKDF (reference sequence). V was pared by 8 bases and J by 1 base, with 12 bases of the junction left unmatched. The CDR3 spans 17 residues. This chain's CDR3 is CATEKVGLAGAKNIQYF. CDR3 nucleotide sequence: TGTGCCACCGAGAAAGTAGGGCTAGCGGGGGCCAAAAACATTCAGTACTTC.

J is TRBJ2-5 and V is TRBV15, with D perhaps TRBD1 (5 bases). The CDR3 runs 16 residues. Germline loops: CDR1 LNHNV, CDR2 YYDKDF (reference sequence). V was shortened by 0 bases and J by 3 bases, with 14 bases between the two germline ends. The CDR3 DNA is TGTGCCACCAGCAGAGATCAAGGGGTAGGCGAAGAGACCCAGTACTTC. This encodes CATSRDQGVGEETQYF.

The chain carries TRBV29-1 and TRBJ2-5; D remains ambiguous. Trimming removed 2 bases at V and 5 bases at J, with 9 bases between. Germline V gene data show CDR1 as SQVTM and CDR2 as ANQGSEA. The CDR3 is made up of 12 amino acids. CDR3 amino acids: CSVENPSETQYF. The CDR3 region has the DNA TGCAGCGTTGAAAATCCCTCGGAGACCCAGTACTTC.

This clonotype was counted between two and nine times. J is TRBJ2-3 and V is TRBV4-2, with D perhaps matching TRBD2 (6 bases). Trimming took 0 bases from V and 0 from J, leaving 13 bases between them. Germline V gives CDR1 LGHNA, CDR2 YNFKEQ. The CDR3 length is 17 residues. CDR3 nucleotide sequence: TGTGCCAGCAGCCAAGATTGGGCTAGCGATAGCACAGATACGCAGTATTTT. Translating it yields CASSQDWASDSTDTQYF.

This clonotype was counted ten times or more. CDR3 in amino acids: CSGGQETQYF. CDR3 sequence (DNA): TGCAGCGGGGGGCAAGAGACCCAGTACTTC. The chain uses TRBV20-1 and TRBJ2-5; 7 bases are a match to TRBD2. Germline CDR1 is DFQATT and CDR2 is SNEGSKA (reference sequence). This CDR3 contains 10 residues.

The rearrangement links TRBV20-1 to TRBJ2-3, with 11 bases identical to TRBD2. V lost 4 bases, J lost 0 bases, and 12 bases stayed unmatched. In germline, CDR1 is DFQATT, CDR2 SNEGSKA (reference sequence). This CDR3 is built from 18 residues. The DNA for the CDR3 is TGCAGTGCTACCCCAATAGAACTAGCGGGGGCCAGCACAGATACGCAGTATTTT. Encoded protein: CSATPIELAGASTDTQYF.

The chain uses TRBV3-1 and TRBJ2-2; D not resolved. This CDR3 region has 14 residues. Trimming took off 4 bases at V and 6 bases at J, with 12 bases between the two ends. CDR1 and CDR2 from the germline V gene are LGHDT and YNNKEL (reference sequence). As DNA, the CDR3 is TGTGCCAGCAGCCCCCTGGGGAATTCCGGGGAGCTGTTTTTT. This codes for CASSPLGNSGELFF.

To note about this clonotype: An end of the junction differs from the germline gene, which may be a read error. V usage is TRBV20-1 and J usage is TRBJ1-2; 7 nucleotides match TRBD1. CDR3 size: 15 residues. Looked up from germline, CDR1 is DFQATT and CDR2 is SNEGSKA (reference sequence). The CDR3 DNA reads as TGCAGTGCTAGGCCCGACAGGGAAGGTCTCTATGGATACACCTTC. This gives the protein CSARPDREGLYGYTF.

The table lists this clonotype with a few counts. The chain employs TRBV7-2 and TRBJ1-2; a weak D match, TRBD1 (6 bases). Trimming took off 0 bases at V and 8 bases at J, with 16 bases between the two ends. The germline V gene has CDR1 SGHTA and CDR2 FQGNSA. The CDR3 contains 15 residues. The CDR3 DNA sequence: TGTGCCAGCAGCTTAGCGCCTCCGGCGGGGGGCGGCTACACCTTC. Translated: CASSLAPPAGGGYTF. The full variable domain, in which reference TRBV7-2 and TRBJ1-2 provide the parts outside the CDR3, is GAGVSQSPSNKVTEKGKDVELRCDPISGHTALYWYRQSLGQGLEFLIYFQGNSAPDKSGLPSDRFSAERTGGSVSTLTIQRTQQEDSAVYLCASSLAPPAGGGYTFGSGTRLTVV.

In its sample, this clonotype was seen once. The V gene is TRBV15, the J gene TRBJ2-3; 7 positions match TRBD2. The CDR3 sequence is 17 residues long. The germline CDR1 and CDR2 sequences are LNHNV and YYDKDF (reference sequence). V dropped 3 bases and J dropped 2; count of bases not matched to a gene: 11. CDR3 DNA sequence: TGTGCCACCAGCAGTGCCTGCCCGGGACTACCCACAGATACGCAGTATTTT. It is translated as CATSSACPGLPTDTQYF. Combining the CDR3 with reference TRBV15 and TRBJ2-3 gives the whole variable domain DAMVIQNPRYQVTQFGKPVTLSCSQTLNHNVMYWYQQKSSQAPKLLFHYYDKDFNNEADTPDNFQSRRPNTSFCFLDIRSPGLGDTAMYLCATSSACPGLPTDTQYFGPGTRLTVL.

The V gene is TRBV5-6, the J gene TRBJ1-2, with TRBD1 matching 7 bases. CDR1 and CDR2 (germline): SGHDT, YYEEEE. Trimming took 3 bases from V and 5 from J; bases not matched to a gene: 7. The CDR3 has 14 residues. The DNA of the CDR3 is TGTGCCAGCAGCTCCATGGACAGGAAGTATGGCTACACCTTC. It yields the protein CASSSMDRKYGYTF.